These 8 T cell receptor beta chains were sequenced from one sample in a study of CD8 T cells in ankylosing spondylitis. Which antigens these TCRs recognize remains unknown. Study-wide results and limits: A motif in TCR beta, a set of seven to nine highly homologous variants, appeared characteristic of ankylosing spondylitis blood.

MiXCR, applied by TCRdb to the 5' RACE reads, yields one record per CDR3 protein. The sample has about 220,000 distinct CDR3 sequences, 7.3% seen once. Sequenced input: blood, either unsorted or a sorted T cell fraction (not recorded which). These TCRs come from a male donor with ankylosing spondylitis.

This clonotype was observed at least ten times. This chain joins TRBV7-9 and TRBJ2-1; TRBD1 matches at 9 bases. CDR1 SEHNR and CDR2 FQNEAQ come from the germline V gene (reference sequence). Trimming took 5 bases from V and 7 from J; bases not matched to a gene: 6. The CDR3 spans 14 residues. The DNA of the CDR3 is TGTGCCAGCAGCCATCCCGGGACAGGGAATGAGCAGTTCTTC. It encodes CASSHPGTGNEQFF.

This clonotype has a count of ten or more. In nucleotides, the CDR3 is TGTGCCAGCAGTTACTCCCTGGTGTCGATTGAGCAGTTCTTC. This translates into CASSYSLVSIEQFF. The rearrangement joins TRBV6-2 or TRBV6-3 to TRBJ2-1; D is undetermined. This CDR3 contains 14 residues. Germline lookup yields CDR1 MNHEY and CDR2 SVGEGT. With 0 bases removed from V and 9 bases from J, the gap between germline ends came to 12 bases.

This clonotype was recorded many times. The chain uses TRBV4-1 and TRBJ2-5; 10 bases match TRBD2. The CDR3 totals 17 residues. Trimming cost V 3 bases and J 4 bases; bases outside gene matches: 11. The V gene's germline CDR1 is MGHRA and CDR2 YSYEKL. CDR3 amino acids: CASSHILAGVGGETQYF. CDR3 coding DNA: TGCGCCAGCAGCCACATCCTAGCGGGAGTCGGTGGAGAGACCCAGTACTTC.

This clonotype was found many times. The chain recombines TRBV24-1 with TRBJ2-1, with D perhaps matching TRBD2 (6 bases). CDR1 and CDR2 (germline): KGHDR, SFDVKD. The V end lost 3 bases, the J end lost 4 bases, and 12 bases lay between the germline ends. The CDR3 length is 15 residues. This chain's CDR3 is CATSDGGLEYNEQFF. The CDR3 DNA sequence: TGTGCCACCAGTGATGGGGGACTGGAATACAATGAGCAGTTCTTC.

This clonotype was counted many times. V is TRBV29-1 and J is TRBJ1-4; D call uncertain. The germline gives CDR1 SQVTM, CDR2 ANQGSEA. Trimming shortened V by 2 bases and J by 6 bases, and 13 bases separated the two germline ends. The CDR3 length is 14 residues. The CDR3 DNA is TGCAGCGTTGAATCGGGTCCGGGGTATGAAAAACTGTTTTTT. It yields the protein CSVESGPGYEKLFF.

This clonotype was recorded many times. The gene calls are TRBV11-2 and TRBJ2-3; D possibly corresponds to TRBD1 (5 bases). CDR3 size: 17 residues. Trimming shortened V by 2 bases and J by 3 bases, and 18 bases separated the two germline ends. CDR1 SGHAT and CDR2 FQNNGV come from the germline V gene. In DNA, the CDR3 is TGTGCCAGCAGCTTATTAATTCCCAGGGCTTGGACAGATACGCAGTATTTT. Translation: CASSLLIPRAWTDTQYF.

The table lists this clonotype with many counts. The chain joins TRBV12-3 or TRBV12-4 to TRBJ2-3, with D tentatively TRBD2 (6 bases). This CDR3 is built from 15 residues. Trimming shortened V by 2 bases and J by 2 bases, and 11 bases separated the two germline ends. The CDR3 region is CASSLLRLDTDTQYF. CDR3 nucleotide sequence: TGTGCCAGCAGTTTACTGCGACTAGACACAGATACGCAGTATTTT.

In this sample, this clonotype turned up many times. The chain uses TRBV24-1 and TRBJ2-1, with no clear D. The V gene's germline CDR1 is KGHDR and CDR2 SFDVKD. The V end was cut by 3 bases, the J end by 1 base, with 15 bases between. The CDR3 spans 17 residues. Here the CDR3 reads CATSDPEGSESYNEQFF. The CDR3 DNA follows: TGTGCCACCAGTGATCCCGAAGGCAGCGAATCCTACAATGAGCAGTTCTTC.